The T cell receptor (beta chain) described here comes from a study of shared clonotypes between healthy human individuals. The germline V gene encodes CDR1 MNHEY and CDR2 SMNVEV (reference sequence). The CDR3 is made up of 15 amino acids. V shed 0 bases and J 6 bases; nucleotides not matched to a gene: 5. Libraries were prepared by immunoSEQ multiplex PCR; TCRdb keeps only in-frame clonotypes and omits some of them. Of roughly 490,000 clones in the sample, 76% were seen once. Unsorted samples used roughly 90 million PBMCs for genomic DNA. The chain carries TRBV27 and TRBJ2-7; TRBD2 matches at 10 bases. Sequenced material: PBMCs. This sequence originates from a woman aged 40-49 years in good health. Some clones in this sample may be carry-over from other donors' samples. DNA of the CDR3: TGTGCCAGCAGTTTATCGCTAGCGGGAGCCCGCGAGCAGTACTTC. Encoded protein: CASSLSLAGAREQYF.